This TCR beta chain came from a study of T cell responses to AZD1222 COVID-19 vaccine. V was shortened by 2 bases and J by 4 bases, with 8 bases between the two germline ends. In germline, CDR1 is MNHEY, CDR2 SMNVEV (reference sequence). The CDR3 extends over 13 amino acids. Study results and caveats: Only a handful of individuals given AZD1222 were seropositive at baseline. Sampling that yielded the repertoires occurred only after the peak T cell response. After two AZD1222 doses, spike-specific TCR breadth and depth rose versus day 0.

Turning to this clone: What it binds is not known.

Libraries were prepared by immunoSEQ multiplex PCR; TCRdb keeps only in-frame clonotypes and omits some of them. The table includes 75,000 to 95,000 clones, 85% detected once. This TCR was recovered from an adult who received the AZD1222 COVID-19 vaccine. The sample consisted of peripheral blood, taken 28 days after the second AZD1222 dose. The chain uses TRBV27 and TRBJ1-1, with D possibly being TRBD1 (5 bases). The CDR3 is CASSLQRGTEAFF. DNA of the CDR3: TGTGCCAGCAGTTTACAGAGGGGCACTGAAGCTTTCTTT.